The sequence of this T cell receptor beta chain was determined in a study of identical twins. Template switching added a universal primer site; cDNA carried unique molecular identifiers. TCRdb called the 5' RACE reads again in MiXCR, with one record for every CDR3 protein. This sample has about 690,000 distinct CDR3 sequences, with around 21% found just once. This clonotype was recorded a few times. Its cognate antigen is unknown. The CDR3 has 12 amino acids. Trimming took 3 bases from V and 4 from J, leaving 8 bases between them. The germline CDR1 and CDR2 sequences are DFQATT and SNEGSKA (reference sequence). Findings and limits, study-wide: Those out-of-frame alpha sequences shared by twins showed an excess of low generation probability.

These data were likewise used in another study, on T cells expressing NK-cell markers. That work contributes: Most of the eight sequenced donors were HCMV-seropositive; one was seronegative. Several donors showed dominant NKG2C+ clonotypes comprising roughly 1.0-7.0% of their CD8+ T cells.

Sequencing used PBMCs. The V and J genes are TRBV20-1 and TRBJ2-3; D gene ambiguous. This clonotype originated in a young woman in good health. The CDR3 coding sequence is TGCAGTGCTAGCCGGGTATCAGATACGCAGTATTTT. It specifies CSASRVSDTQYF.